This T cell receptor (beta chain) came from a study of blood T cell repertoires in COVID-19 (dated by TCRdb to the early 2020s). A note on the overall study: Collaborator samples came from the United States, Italy and Spain and covered acute and convalescent phases of COVID-19. The material from the prospective study consisted of cDNA or gDNA derived from T cells, B-cell-depleted T cells, or PBMCs. The repertoires were released in a freely available public database intended as a resource for research on the immune response to SARS-CoV-2. Where HLA class I and class II types were available, the types were taken from metadata supplied by the sample provider, not from assay-based typing. Deeply sampled blood TCRbeta repertoires from subjects exposed to, actively infected with, or recovered from COVID-19 were included in the dataset. Samples were obtained from the ongoing ImmuneRACE study (first 160 participants) and from over 1,000 subjects provided by 6 global collaborators. The sample metadata nearly always contained a de-identified subject ID, COVID-19 status, age in years and sex.

One collaborating source in Seattle enrolled patients while the patients were actively infected and followed the patients over time throughout the course of disease. The collaborating institutions used their own protocols to collect whole blood in K2EDTA tubes. For TCRbeta analysis, collaborators shipped samples in one of three forms: frozen whole blood, isolated PBMCs, or DNA extracted from either of those sample types. Paper-wide results and their limitations: Clinical and demographic metadata were provided uncurated, with the amount varying by source and participant.

This clone has a handful of counts. The clone's antigen remains unknown. No base quality information exists; no much larger clone differs at one position. The germline V gene encodes CDR1 SGHVS and CDR2 FNYEAQ. Relative to germline, V is missing 4 bases and J is missing 4 bases, with 13 bases of the junction outside any gene match. Taken from cysteine to phenylalanine, the CDR3 has 17 residues. The sequence is cut down to CDR3 DNA, 51 bases in frame from base 1. TCRbeta CDR3 regions were amplified from genomic DNA by means of the immunoSEQ Assay, a bias-controlled multiplex PCR. In the source study's methods: Nucleated cell counts per sample were estimated from amplification of reference gene primers within the assay. To quantify the absolute abundance of each unique TCRbeta CDR3 rearrangement, sequence reads were collapsed and filtered. For each sample, productive Simpson clonality was calculated by taking the square root of Simpson's diversity index across productive rearrangements. In TCRdb, the immuneACCESS table is reduced to in-frame sequences with V and J assigned. These tables do not hold every clone; where another copy was compared, an unresolved V gene accounts for under half, and the others remain unexplained. Clonal size and the V and J genes are those of that table, whereas D and trimming came from the DNA. The sample table holds about 140,000 clones, of which less than 90% were seen once. The ten largest clones represent more than 2% of the sample.

In this chain, TRBV7-6 is recombined with TRBJ2-3, and 8 bases in between align with TRBD1. The sample taken for sequencing was peripheral blood. The TCR was taken from a human donor with COVID-19, enrolled during active disease. The donor label of this sample is uncertain. The CDR3 corresponds to CASSWLGTGQIADTQYF. The DNA reads TGTGCCAGCAGCTGGCTTGGGACAGGACAAATCGCAGATACGCAGTATTTT.